The T cell receptor (beta chain) under discussion was sequenced for a study of Ad26.COV2.S vaccination and SARS-CoV-2 variants. In the study overall: The donor participated in the COV1001 trial, in its Ad26.COV2.S arm. In the study, Ad26.COV2.S was injected intramuscularly once, or twice 56 days apart.

Specified treatment: roughly 20 received Ad26.COV2.S at low or high dose, single or two shots; about 5 received placebo; per-sample allocation not given. Specimen acquisition occurred on day 63 following the initial vaccine or placebo injection. Built on an Ad26 vector, the vaccine expressed Wuhan-strain SARS-CoV-2 spike. A remark on this clone: Its cognate antigen is unknown.

Overall study findings and caveats: Compared with placebo recipients, vaccine recipients had higher spike-specific TCR breadth.

Sequenced by immunoSEQ multiplex PCR; TCRdb stores in-frame clones only, minus some. The sample includes hundreds of thousands of clones, more than 80% seen only once; the top ten take approximately 1.5%. Germline CDR1 reads LGHNT; CDR2 reads FRNRAP. The germline V and J ends were trimmed by 6 bases and 4 bases, with 10 bases remaining between them. The CDR3 covers 13 residues. The chain combines TRBV12-5 with TRBJ1-5; D gene uncertain. Source: peripheral blood, taken in a trial of Ad26.COV2.S vaccine versus placebo. The clonotype comes from a person between 18 and 60 years old who received the Ad26.COV2.S COVID-19 vaccine or a placebo. The CDR3 protein is CASGHTENQPQHF. CDR3 nucleotides: TGTGCTAGTGGCCATACAGAGAATCAGCCCCAGCATTTT.